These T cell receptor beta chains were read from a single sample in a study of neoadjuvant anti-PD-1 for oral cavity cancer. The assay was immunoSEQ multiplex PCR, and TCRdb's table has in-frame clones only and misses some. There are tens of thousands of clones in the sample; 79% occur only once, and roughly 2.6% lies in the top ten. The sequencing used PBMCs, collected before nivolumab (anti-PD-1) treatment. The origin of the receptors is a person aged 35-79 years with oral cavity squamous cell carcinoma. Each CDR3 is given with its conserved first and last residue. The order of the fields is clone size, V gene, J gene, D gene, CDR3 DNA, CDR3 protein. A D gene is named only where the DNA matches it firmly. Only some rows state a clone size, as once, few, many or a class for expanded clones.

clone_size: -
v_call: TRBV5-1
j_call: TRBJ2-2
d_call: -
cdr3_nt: TGCGCCAGCAGCTTGGGCTCAGGCCGGACGAACACCGGGGAGCTGTTTTTT
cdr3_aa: CASSLGSGRTNTGELFF

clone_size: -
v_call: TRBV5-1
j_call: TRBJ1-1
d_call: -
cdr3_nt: TGCGCCAGCAGCTTCGAGGGATTTGAAGCTTTCTTT
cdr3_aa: CASSFEGFEAFF

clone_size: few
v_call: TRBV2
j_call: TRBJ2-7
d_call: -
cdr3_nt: TGTGCCAGCACCCCGGACTGGAAATACGAGCAGTACTTC
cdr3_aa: CASTPDWKYEQYF

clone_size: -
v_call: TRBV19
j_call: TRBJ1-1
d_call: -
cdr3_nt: TGTGCCAGTAGTATAACCCCAGGCAGGCCTAACACTGAAGCTTTCTTT
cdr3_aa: CASSITPGRPNTEAFF

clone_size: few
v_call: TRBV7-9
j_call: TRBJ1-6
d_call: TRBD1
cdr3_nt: TGTGCCAGCAGCGGCTGGGACAGGGGGAATTCACCCCTCCACTTT
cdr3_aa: CASSGWDRGNSPLHF

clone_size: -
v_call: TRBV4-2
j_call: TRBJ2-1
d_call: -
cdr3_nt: TGTGCCAGCAGCCAAGATAGGGGTAGTGAGCAGTTCTTC
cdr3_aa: CASSQDRGSEQFF

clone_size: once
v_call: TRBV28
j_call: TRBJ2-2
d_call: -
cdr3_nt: TGTGCCAGCAGTCTCACTGGGGGAAGGAGGGTCGCCGGGGAGCTGTTTTTT
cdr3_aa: CASSLTGGRRVAGELFF

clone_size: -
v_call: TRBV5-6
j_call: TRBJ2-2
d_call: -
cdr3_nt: TGTGCCAGCAGCTTGGGAGAGGCAGGGGTCACCGGGGAGCTGTTTTTT
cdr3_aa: CASSLGEAGVTGELFF

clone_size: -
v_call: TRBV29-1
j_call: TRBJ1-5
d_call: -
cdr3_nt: TGCAGCGTTGTGGGGGGGATCAATCAGCCCCAGCATTTT
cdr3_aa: CSVVGGINQPQHF

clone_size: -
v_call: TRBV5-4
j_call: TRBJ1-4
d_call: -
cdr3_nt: TGTGCCAGCAGCTTGGGCAGCCAGAGAGAAAAACTGTTTTTT
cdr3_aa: CASSLGSQREKLFF

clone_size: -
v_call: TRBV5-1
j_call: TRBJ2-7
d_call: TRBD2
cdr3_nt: TGCGCCAGCAGCTTGGCCGGGGCTAGCGGGAGTCGTGAGCAGTACTTC
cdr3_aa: CASSLAGASGSREQYF

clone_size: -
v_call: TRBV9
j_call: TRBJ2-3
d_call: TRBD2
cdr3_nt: TGTGCCAGTAGCGGGCCAAGACTAGATACAGATACGCAGTATTTT
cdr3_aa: CASSGPRLDTDTQYF

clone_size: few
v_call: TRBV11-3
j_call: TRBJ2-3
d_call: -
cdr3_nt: TGTGCCAGCAGCTCCTACAGGGCCTCTAGCACAGATACGCAGTATTTT
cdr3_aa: CASSSYRASSTDTQYF

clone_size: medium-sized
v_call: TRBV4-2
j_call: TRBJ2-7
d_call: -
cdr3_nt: TGTGCCAGCAGCCTCCAGGGGACGGGGTACGAGCAGTACTTC
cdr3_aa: CASSLQGTGYEQYF

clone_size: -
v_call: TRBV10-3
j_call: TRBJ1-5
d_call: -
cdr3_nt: TGTGCCACCGCGACAGGTTATCAGCCCCAGCATTTT
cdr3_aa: CATATGYQPQHF

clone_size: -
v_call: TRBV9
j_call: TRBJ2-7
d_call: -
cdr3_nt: TGTGCCAGCAGCCCCACAGAGATGGGCTACGAGCAGTACTTC
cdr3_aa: CASSPTEMGYEQYF

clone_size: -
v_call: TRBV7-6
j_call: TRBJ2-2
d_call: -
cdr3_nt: TGTGCCAGCAGCTTTACCAGCGACAACACCGGGGAGCTGTTTTTT
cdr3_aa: CASSFTSDNTGELFF

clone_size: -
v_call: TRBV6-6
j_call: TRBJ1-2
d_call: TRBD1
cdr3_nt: TGTGCCAGCAGTCCCGACAGGGGCAGGTCTAACTATGGCTACACCTTC
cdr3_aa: CASSPDRGRSNYGYTF

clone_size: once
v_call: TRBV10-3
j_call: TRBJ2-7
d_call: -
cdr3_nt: TGTGCCATCAGAGGGGGGTCTTCACCTAACGAGCAGTACTTC
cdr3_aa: CAIRGGSSPNEQYF

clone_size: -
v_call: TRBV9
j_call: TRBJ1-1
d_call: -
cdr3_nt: TGTGCCAGCAGCGACACTGTTGGGGGGATTTGGAACACTGAAGCTTTCTTT
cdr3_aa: CASSDTVGGIWNTEAFF